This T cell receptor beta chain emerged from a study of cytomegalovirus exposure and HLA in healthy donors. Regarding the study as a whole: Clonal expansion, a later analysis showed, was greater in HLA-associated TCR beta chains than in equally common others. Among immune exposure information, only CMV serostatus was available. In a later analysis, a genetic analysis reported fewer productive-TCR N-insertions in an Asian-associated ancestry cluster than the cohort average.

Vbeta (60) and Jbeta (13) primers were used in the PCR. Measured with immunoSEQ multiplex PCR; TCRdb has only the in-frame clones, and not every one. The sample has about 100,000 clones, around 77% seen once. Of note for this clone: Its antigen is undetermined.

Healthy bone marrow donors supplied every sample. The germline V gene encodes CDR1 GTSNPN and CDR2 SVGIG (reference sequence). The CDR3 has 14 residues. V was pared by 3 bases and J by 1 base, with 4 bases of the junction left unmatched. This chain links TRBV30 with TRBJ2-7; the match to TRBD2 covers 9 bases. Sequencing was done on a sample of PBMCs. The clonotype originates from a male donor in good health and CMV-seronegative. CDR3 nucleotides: TGTGCCTGGAGAGCAGCGGGAGGATCCTACGAGCAGTACTTC. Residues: CAWRAAGGSYEQYF.